The 23 T cell receptor beta chains below come from one sample, sequenced in a study of blood T cells in healthy people across ages (dated by TCRdb to 2013 to 2016). Libraries came from 5' RACE. For sequencing, an Illumina HiSeq 2500 was employed. A second PCR of about 7 to 12 cycles was run with a J-beta primer mix and a sample-barcoded 5' primer. The public reads were reanalyzed by TCRdb: fastp trimming at Q25, MiXCR alignment, in-frame beta chains only. Identical CDR3 protein sequences are pooled into one entry, listed with their most common genes and DNA. In this sample the table shows about 800,000 distinct CDR3 sequences, 58% of which occur a single time. The biggest ten clones account for about 20% of the sample. Sequenced input: blood. These receptors originate from a man aged 25-45 years in good health.

Ten or more counts support this clonotype. The chain has TRBV25-1 and TRBJ2-7; TRBD1 aligns across 8 bases. Trimming at V came to 4 bases and at J to 2 bases, leaving 16 bases not matched to a gene. The length of the CDR3 is 18 residues. Germline CDR1 is MGHDK and CDR2 is SYGVNS. The CDR3 sequence is CASSGLRQGPNETYEQYF. In nucleotides, the CDR3 is TGTGCCAGCAGTGGGCTTCGACAGGGGCCGAATGAAACCTACGAGCAGTACTTC.

The chain uses TRBV20-1 and TRBJ1-2; 9 bases match TRBD1. Germline V lookup: CDR1 DFQATT, CDR2 SNEGSKA (reference sequence). The ends lost 1 base at V and 3 bases at J; junction bases unmatched: 9. CDR3 length: 16 amino acids. CDR3 in DNA: TGCAGTGCTAGAGCGGGGGCGACAGGGGGATACTATGGCTACACCTTC. Its protein product is CSARAGATGGYYGYTF.

The chain employs TRBV4-3 and TRBJ2-7; D call uncertain. In germline, CDR1 is LGHNA, CDR2 YSLEER. The ends were cut back, 1 base at V and 4 bases at J, with 14 bases in the middle. CDR3 size: 15 residues. As DNA, the CDR3 is TGCGCCAGCAGCCAAGGGGCGTCCCTCTTTTACGAGCAGTACTTC. Residues: CASSQGASLFYEQYF.

The V call is TRBV20-1, the J call TRBJ2-7, with 8 nucleotides matching TRBD1. CDR3 length: 12 amino acids. Germline V gene data show CDR1 as DFQATT and CDR2 as SNEGSKA (reference sequence). V trimming: 3 bases; J trimming: 8 bases; junction bases outside the gene matches: 6. CDR3 bases: TGCAGTGCTAGGCGGGACAGGTCTCAGCAGTACTTC. Translation: CSARRDRSQQYF.

This clonotype came up a few times. The chain is built from TRBV7-2 and TRBJ2-3; TRBD2 aligns across 10 bases. This CDR3 contains 18 residues. Looked up from germline, CDR1 is SGHTA and CDR2 is FQGNSA. V shed 2 bases and J 2 bases; nucleotides not matched to a gene: 10. The CDR3 loop is CASSLKSGRGTNTDTQYF. DNA of the CDR3: TGTGCCAGCAGCTTAAAGAGCGGGAGGGGGACAAACACAGATACGCAGTATTTT.

The chain recombines TRBV2 with TRBJ2-7, with D hard to call. Germline CDR1 is SNHLY and CDR2 is FYNNEI. V lost 6 bases and J lost 3, with 9 bases in between. This CDR3 comprises 12 residues. In DNA form, the CDR3 reads TGTGCCAGCAGCTATGTCCTCTACGAGCAGTACTTC. It specifies CASSYVLYEQYF.

This clonotype was detected only a few times. The chain recombines TRBV10-3 with TRBJ2-3; 12 nucleotides align to TRBD2. The CDR3 has 16 amino acids. V trimming: 8 bases; J trimming: 1 base; junction bases outside the gene matches: 7. Germline assignment: CDR1 ENHRY and CDR2 SYGVKD. CDR3 amino acids: CAIGDRTSGGTDTQYF. The DNA of the CDR3 is TGTGCCATCGGGGACCGGACTAGCGGGGGCACAGATACGCAGTATTTT.

The V gene is TRBV14, the J gene TRBJ2-3; TRBD1 aligns across 8 bases. This CDR3 has 15 amino acids. Germline trimming cut 3 bases from V and 1 base from J; bases unmatched to any gene: 3. In germline, CDR1 is SGHDN, CDR2 FVKESK. CDR3 loop: CASSHRTGRTDTQYF. CDR3 sequence (DNA): TGTGCCAGCAGCCACCGGACAGGGCGCACAGATACGCAGTATTTT.

This clonotype occurred a few times. The CDR3 loop is CASSQEYGRVGYEQYF. Written as DNA, the CDR3 is TGTGCCAGCAGCCAAGAGTACGGCAGGGTAGGTTACGAGCAGTACTTC. The V gene is TRBV4-2, the J gene TRBJ2-7, with D possibly being TRBD1 (5 bases). CDR1 and CDR2 from the germline V gene are LGHNA and YNFKEQ. Deletions cut 0 bases from V and 4 bases from J, with 16 bases between. This CDR3 is 16 amino acids long.

This clonotype came up many times. V gene TRBV9 combines with J gene TRBJ2-3; 8 bases align to TRBD2. Losses at the gene ends were 6 bases for V and 3 bases for J; bases not matched to a gene: 15. Germline V gene data show CDR1 as SGDLS and CDR2 as YYNGEE. The CDR3 consists of 17 residues. This CDR3 reads CASNPAGGSVGTDTQYF. CDR3 DNA: TGTGCCAGCAACCCTGCGGGGGGCTCCGTGGGGACAGATACGCAGTATTTT.

This clonotype has only a few counts. V usage is TRBV27 and J usage is TRBJ2-5, with TRBD1 matching 9 bases. Unmatched junction bases numbered 11, after V lost 5 bases and J lost 4 bases. The CDR3 spans 16 residues. Germline V gene data show CDR1 as MNHEY and CDR2 as SMNVEV (reference sequence). Here the CDR3 DNA reads TGTGCCAGCAGTGGGGGGGGACAGGGTTTCAGAGAGACCCAGTACTTC. As protein: CASSGGGQGFRETQYF.

The chain recombines TRBV20-1 with TRBJ2-3; D is possibly TRBD2 (5 bases). Germline V gene data show CDR1 as DFQATT and CDR2 as SNEGSKA (reference sequence). The CDR3 is 14 residues long. Trimming removed 2 bases at V and 10 bases at J, with 19 bases between. The CDR3 loop is CSARMEEVLSAQYF. The CDR3 DNA reads TGCAGTGCTAGAATGGAGGAGGTCCTGTCTGCGCAGTATTTT.

The rearrangement links TRBV7-2 to TRBJ2-5; D is ambiguous. The closer fit of TRBJ2-7 to the DNA end suggests the J call may be wrong. CDR3 length: 15 amino acids. CDR1 is SGHTA, CDR2 FQGNSA, per germline. CDR3 nucleotide sequence: TGTGCCAGCAGCTTAGAATTGGATTGGCAGCACGAGCAGTACTTC. Its translation: CASSLELDWQHEQYF.

This clonotype was seen a few times. The DNA of the CDR3 is TGTGCCAGCAGCCGTGGGGACCTTCAGCCCCAGCATTTT. Translating gives CASSRGDLQPQHF. The rearrangement uses TRBV28 and TRBJ1-5; tentatively, D is TRBD1 (5 bases). Between the trimmed V and J ends, which lost 6 bases and 6 bases, there was a span of 12 bases. The CDR3 covers 13 residues. Germline V lookup: CDR1 MDHEN, CDR2 SYDVKM.

This sequence joins TRBV7-8 and TRBJ2-7, with a tentative D call TRBD2 (6 bases). The CDR3 covers 15 residues. V dropped 5 bases and J dropped 5 bases, with 19 bases sitting between them. Germline-derived CDR1 and CDR2 are SGHVS and FQNEAQ. The chain's CDR3 is CASSPQTRTGHEQYF. The DNA of the CDR3 is TGTGCCAGCAGCCCCCAGACTAGGACGGGCCACGAGCAGTACTTC.

The chain joins TRBV20-1 to TRBJ1-5; no clear D. CDR1 DFQATT and CDR2 SNEGSKA come from the germline V gene (reference sequence). V dropped 5 bases and J dropped 6 bases, with 8 bases sitting between them. The CDR3 covers 11 residues. The CDR3: CSAQQAQPQHF. Here the CDR3 DNA reads TGCAGTGCTCAGCAGGCTCAGCCCCAGCATTTT.

This sequence joins TRBV11-2 and TRBJ2-5; TRBD2 matches at 7 bases. Germline trimming cut 0 bases from V and 3 bases from J; bases unmatched to any gene: 7. Germline V gives CDR1 SGHAT, CDR2 FQNNGV. The CDR3 is 16 residues long. CDR3 bases: TGTGCCAGCAGCTTAGAGGGCGGGAGCGCCGAAGAGACCCAGTACTTC. Translated, it gives CASSLEGGSAEETQYF.

The gene calls are TRBV7-9 and TRBJ1-5; D call uncertain. This CDR3 comprises 14 residues. Trimming took off 5 bases at V and 3 bases at J, with 11 bases between the two ends. Germline CDR1 reads SEHNR; CDR2 reads FQNEAQ (reference sequence). CDR3 residues: CASSRTGVNQPQHF. The CDR3 coding sequence is TGTGCCAGCAGCCGGACCGGAGTCAATCAGCCCCAGCATTTT.

The V gene is TRBV5-1, the J gene TRBJ2-4; 8 positions agree with TRBD2. The ends lost 3 bases at V and 13 bases at J; junction bases unmatched: 12. This CDR3 comprises 14 residues. Germline CDR1 is SGHRS and CDR2 is YFSETQ. The CDR3 DNA sequence: TGCGCCAGCAGCTCGGGACTAGGAGCTAGTGAGCAGTACTTC. Protein: CASSSGLGASEQYF. The complete variable domain, with remaining parts taken from reference TRBV5-1 and TRBJ2-4, reads KAGVTQTPRYLIKTRGQQVTLSCSPISGHRSVSWYQQTPGQGLQFLFEYFSETQRNKGNFPGRFSGRQFSNSRSEMNVSTLELGDSALYLCASSSGLGASEQYFGAGTRLSVL.

This clonotype has more than one count but fewer than ten. The J gene is TRBJ1-2, the V gene TRBV6-6; tentatively, D is TRBD1 (5 bases). The germline V and J ends were trimmed by 2 bases and 7 bases, with 14 bases remaining between them. The CDR3 contains 14 residues. CDR1 MNHNY and CDR2 SVGAGI come from the germline V gene (reference sequence). CDR3 protein: CASSYDWGVGGYTF. In DNA form, the CDR3 reads TGTGCCAGCAGTTACGACTGGGGGGTCGGTGGCTACACCTTC.

The gene calls are TRBV5-1 and TRBJ2-5; TRBD2 matches 7 bases. J lost 11 bases, V lost 0 bases, and 7 bases had no gene match. The CDR3 runs to 13 residues. Germline CDR1 is SGHRS and CDR2 is YFSETQ. CDR3: CASSLGTSDGQYF. The CDR3 DNA reads TGCGCCAGCAGCTTGGGGACTAGTGACGGGCAGTACTTC.

This rearrangement joins TRBV29-1 to TRBJ1-1; a possible D gene is TRBD1 (5 bases). Trimming shortened V by 5 bases and J by 1 base, and 14 bases separated the two germline ends. Germline lookup yields CDR1 SQVTM and CDR2 ANQGSEA. This CDR3 spans 14 amino acids. The CDR3 nucleotides read TGCAGCGTTTCCAGGACAATAGCGAACACTGAAGCTTTCTTT. This sequence encodes CSVSRTIANTEAFF.

V is TRBV4-1 and J is TRBJ1-1, with TRBD1 as a possible D gene (5 bases). This CDR3 contains 14 residues. Germline V gene sequence: CDR1 MGHRA, CDR2 YSYEKL. Trimming took 4 bases from V and 3 from J, leaving 12 bases between them. The DNA for the CDR3 is TGCGCCAGCAGCCGAGGGGTCAGGGACACTGAAGCTTTCTTT. It encodes CASSRGVRDTEAFF.